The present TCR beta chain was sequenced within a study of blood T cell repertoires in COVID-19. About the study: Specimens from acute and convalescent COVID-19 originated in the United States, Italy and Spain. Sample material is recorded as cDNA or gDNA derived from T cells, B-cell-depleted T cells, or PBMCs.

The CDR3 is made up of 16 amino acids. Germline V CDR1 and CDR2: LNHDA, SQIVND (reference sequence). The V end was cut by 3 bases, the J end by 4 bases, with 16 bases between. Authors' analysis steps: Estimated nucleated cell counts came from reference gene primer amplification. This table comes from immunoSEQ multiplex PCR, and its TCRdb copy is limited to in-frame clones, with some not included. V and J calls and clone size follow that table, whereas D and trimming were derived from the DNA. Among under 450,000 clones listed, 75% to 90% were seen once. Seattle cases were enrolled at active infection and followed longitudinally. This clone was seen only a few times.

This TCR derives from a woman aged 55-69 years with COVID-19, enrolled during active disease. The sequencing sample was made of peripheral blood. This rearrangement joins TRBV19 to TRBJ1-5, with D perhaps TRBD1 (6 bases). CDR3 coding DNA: TGTGCCAGTAGTATTGAGGGCTGGGACACTAATCAGCCCCAGCATTTT. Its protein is CASSIEGWDTNQPQHF.